This T cell receptor beta chain was sequenced in a study of shared clonotypes between healthy human individuals (dated by TCRdb to the early 2020s). In terms of the full investigation: The cohort included three men and two women between 18 and 49 years of age. To increase sequencing depth and limit assay-specific biases, different laboratories used diverse techniques to prepare libraries and sequence TCR repertoires. For each donor, three plates each were used for CD4 naive and CD4 memory, two plates were used for CD8 naive, and one plate was used for CD8 memory. Between about 0.85 and 10 billion PBMCs per donor were obtained by leukapheresis. The study deeply sequenced blood TCR repertoires of roughly five healthy adults to estimate repertoire size and the extent of clonotype sharing between individuals. General conclusions and limits of the study: Incomplete sequencing was indicated by rarefaction of sorted-subset datasets, despite the large sequencing depth. Pairwise subsampling indicated that sequencing depth was expected to affect the degree of clonotype sharing among donors. Because the study included a small number of donors, the genetic and exposure-history diversity represented was limited. Higher generation probabilities were observed for clonotypes shared by all four sorted-subset donors than for non-shared clonotypes. Larger estimated clonotype richness was generally found for naive subsets than for memory subsets. Sampling was restricted to blood, and TCR repertoires in tissues likely differ from the TCR repertoires found in blood. Across a handful of donors, around 5% of naive CD4, roughly 3.5% of naive CD8, approximately 2.5% of memory CD4, and 0.3% to 0.45% of memory CD8 clonotypes were shared.

Donors were healthy HIV-negative adults with no recently reported acute infections or vaccinations. Only Caucasian adults living in Nashville, Tennessee, USA were represented among the donors. Magnetic negative selection was used to enrich CD4+ T cells, after which naive cells were positively selected on CD45RA and the negative fraction became the memory subset. After blood collection by leukapheresis, PBMCs were isolated using Ficoll-Histopaque density gradient centrifugation and then cryopreserved in the vapor phase of liquid nitrogen. Purity and quantity of every magnetically sorted T cell population were checked by analytical flow cytometry. From each sorted fraction, genomic DNA was isolated and quantified by UV absorbance on a Nanodrop 2000c. Using the deep immunoSEQ assay, TCR CDR3 regions were amplified from genomic DNA by multiplex PCR. Extracted genomic DNA from each cell subset was spread evenly across all wells of several immunoSEQ 96-well plates, with each plate serving as a replicate. Each replicate PCR for sorted subsets received 200 ng genomic DNA, equal to roughly 29,000 T cell genomes. The purified libraries were quantified using a Qubit 3.0 fluorometer, sized with a Bioanalyzer 2100, and then quantified again using the KAPA Library Quantification kit. A separate single-read 150-cycle Illumina NextSeq 550 flow cell was used to sequence each immunoSEQ 96-well plate. The study's processing was this. Because the immunoSEQ output held only junctional sequences and lacked quality scores, the filtering could not match the filtering applied to full-length reads. To assign V/J genes and CDR3, sequences were annotated using PyIR, a Python wrapper for IgBLAST v1.9, with IMGT germline references. Any read was removed if the V/J assignment was weak (E-value above 1e-6), the CDR3 was missing, or the read contained stop codons, out-of-frame junctions, or ambiguous translated residues. A V3J clonotype was defined by an identical inferred V gene, J gene, and CDR3 amino acid sequence. Percentage overlap between repertoires was computed as shared unique clonotypes divided by the size of the smaller repertoire. RTK rarefaction, the Chao1 estimator, and Recon v2.1 estimates of unobserved clonotypes were used to assess repertoire richness. Generation probabilities for all TCRbeta clonotypes obtained by the gDNA method from a handful of donors were computed using OLGA. This immuneACCESS table, as held by TCRdb, lists in-frame sequences with V and J called but not all clones. Of the missing ones, under half trace to an unresolved V gene in checked studies; the others have no known cause. V, J and clone size are those of that table, while D and trimming were read from the DNA. The sample yields under 550,000 clones; 90% to 96% were counted once. The ten largest account for 0.06% of the sample.

For CDR1 and CDR2, the germline V gene (reference sequence) lists LNHDA and SQIVND. Taken from cysteine to phenylalanine, the CDR3 has 13 residues. The retained sequence is limited to the CDR3, 39 bases, with the frame set at the first base. V and J are truncated by 2 bases and 1 base respectively, leaving an intervening sequence of 2 bases. Notes on this clone: Its antigen is unknown. The input lacks base qualities; no much larger clone sits a single base away.

The chain was built from TRBV19 and TRBJ1-4; the D gene is not confidently resolved. The sequenced material came from naive CD4+ T cells sorted from blood. The meaning of the sample's cell subset or site label: CD45RA+ positively selected. This TCR derives from a woman in her 30s in good health. The CDR3: CASSILTNEKLFF. The nucleotides read TGTGCCAGTAGTATACTAACTAATGAAAAACTGTTTTTT.